The rows below give T cell receptor beta chains drawn from one sample of a study of blood T cell repertoires in COVID-19. Some clones are missing from TCRdb's copy, which holds only in-frame ones; the method was immunoSEQ multiplex PCR. The sample gives about 91,000 clones, almost 90% of which show up once; roughly 8.1% is in the top ten. Sequenced input: peripheral blood. The receptor source for this set is a woman in her sixties or seventies with acute or convalescent COVID-19. The CDR3 runs from the conserved cysteine through the conserved F or W. The D gene is left open where the match is weak. Size values are once, few and many counts, or a class for expanded clones, and some rows have none.

j_gene,abundance,v_gene,d_gene,CDR3aa,CDR3nt
TRBJ1-2,-,TRBV7-9,-,CASSGSNYGFTF,TGTGCCAGCAGCGGGTCGAACTATGGCTTCACCTTC
TRBJ1-1,-,TRBV4-1,TRBD1,CASSQLFPGQSNTEAFF,TGCGCCAGCAGCCAACTCTTCCCGGGACAGTCAAACACTGAAGCTTTCTTT
TRBJ2-7,-,TRBV27,-,CASSLYGSVEQYF,TGTGCCAGCAGTTTATACGGGTCAGTCGAGCAGTACTTC
TRBJ1-5,-,TRBV19,TRBD1,CASRIAGTGKMQPQHF,TGTGCCAGTAGGATCGCCGGGACAGGAAAGATGCAGCCCCAGCATTTT
TRBJ1-6,-,TRBV28,TRBD1,CASNRSGTVNSPLHF,TGTGCCAGCAACCGGAGTGGGACAGTTAATTCACCCCTCCACTTT
TRBJ2-1,few,TRBV4-2,-,CASSQDMEQFF,TGTGCCAGCAGCCAAGATATGGAGCAGTTCTTC
TRBJ1-4,-,TRBV7-9,-,CASSLPGLGEKLFF,TGTGCCAGCAGCTTGCCGGGATTAGGGGAAAAACTGTTTTTT
TRBJ1-3,-,TRBV4-1,-,CASSQVPGRGSGNTIYF,TGCGCCAGCAGCCAAGTGCCAGGACGGGGCTCTGGAAACACCATATATTTT
TRBJ2-1,-,TRBV19,TRBD2,CASSTPRLAGDNEQFF,TGTGCCAGTAGTACCCCGCGACTAGCGGGAGACAATGAGCAGTTCTTC
TRBJ2-1,-,TRBV7-3,TRBD1,CASSLDRERGRRYEQFF,TGTGCCAGCAGCTTAGACAGGGAGAGGGGAAGGAGGTATGAGCAGTTCTTC
TRBJ1-5,once,TRBV10-2,-,CASREGGVLNQPQHF,TGCGCCAGCAGGGAGGGGGGGGTCCTCAATCAGCCCCAGCATTTT
TRBJ1-2,-,TRBV7-8,-,CASSPRTTYGYTF,TGTGCCAGCAGCCCCAGGACAACCTATGGCTACACCTTC
TRBJ1-6,-,TRBV27,TRBD1,CASSWGTGQYSPLHF,TGTGCCAGCAGTTGGGGGACAGGGCAATATTCACCCCTCCACTTT
TRBJ2-5,-,TRBV5-1,-,CASSLSQAQETQYF,TGCGCCAGCAGCTTATCCCAGGCCCAAGAGACCCAGTACTTC
TRBJ2-3,-,TRBV10-3,TRBD1,CAISEPGQVGTDTQYF,TGTGCCATCAGTGAGCCGGGACAGGTTGGGACAGATACGCAGTATTTT
TRBJ2-1,-,TRBV3-1/TRBV3-2,-,CASSQVPGEQFF,TGTGCCAGCAGCCAAGTGCCGGGTGAGCAGTTCTTC
TRBJ1-5,-,TRBV7-2,TRBD1,CASSLYRGQQPQHF,TGTGCCAGCAGCTTATACAGGGGGCAGCAGCCCCAGCATTTT
TRBJ2-1,-,TRBV7-9,TRBD2,CASSLVAGGPPPRGFF,TGTGCCAGCAGCTTAGTGGCGGGAGGTCCCCCACCCCGAGGGTTCTTC
TRBJ2-3,-,TRBV28,-,CASSLAGTADTQYF,TGTGCCAGCAGTTTAGCAGGAACGGCAGATACGCAGTATTTT
TRBJ2-1,-,TRBV18,-,CASSLGLGGDEQFF,TGTGCCAGCTCCTTGGGACTAGGGGGCGATGAGCAGTTCTTC
TRBJ1-2,-,TRBV28,-,CANRDSYYGYTF,TGTGCCAACCGCGACAGCTACTATGGCTACACCTTC
TRBJ2-5,-,TRBV2,-,CASSSGQLQETQYF,TGTGCCAGCAGTAGTGGACAGCTCCAAGAGACCCAGTACTTC
TRBJ2-7,-,TRBV3-1/TRBV3-2,-,CASSPKGSGNLYEQYF,TGTGCCAGCAGCCCTAAGGGGTCAGGGAATCTCTACGAGCAGTACTTC
TRBJ2-7,-,TRBV7-9,-,CASSPRGSSLYEQYF,TGTGCCAGCAGCCCCCGGGGGAGCAGTCTCTACGAGCAGTACTTC
TRBJ2-5,-,TRBV6-5,TRBD1,CASKAGGSQETQYF,TGTGCCAGCAAGGCAGGGGGTTCTCAAGAGACCCAGTACTTC
TRBJ2-7,-,TRBV15,-,CATSRDRNYEQYF,TGTGCCACCAGCAGAGACAGGAACTACGAGCAGTACTTC
TRBJ2-7,-,TRBV4-2,TRBD2,CASSQVGIPGLANYYEQYF,TGTGCCAGCAGCCAAGTGGGGATACCGGGACTAGCTAACTACTACGAGCAGTACTTC
TRBJ1-6,-,TRBV4-2,TRBD1,CASSQGQKSYAPLHF,TGTGCCAGCAGCCAGGGACAGAAATCGTATGCACCCCTCCACTTT
TRBJ2-7,-,TRBV5-1,TRBD2,CASSPIGLADTYEQYF,TGCGCCAGCAGCCCAATTGGACTAGCGGATACCTACGAGCAGTACTTC